This TCR beta chain was recovered during a study of identical twins. Study-level findings and limits: Cross-sectional statistics underpinned the conclusions; the same donors were not followed.

The CDR3 sequence is 16 residues long. Trimming took 5 bases from V and 9 from J; bases not matched to a gene: 14. The germline gives CDR1 SGHTA, CDR2 FQGNSA. As regards this clonotype: What it binds is unknown.

Each CDR3 protein is one row after TCRdb ran MiXCR on the 5' RACE reads. The sample shows hundreds of thousands of distinct CDR3 sequences, approximately 24% of them seen only once. The sample also formed part of further work on T cells expressing NK-cell markers.

The sequencing input was CD4+ T cells sorted from blood. The V and J genes are TRBV7-2 and TRBJ2-1; 9 positions agree with TRBD2. This TCR derives from a woman between 18 and 29 years old in good health. The CDR3 spells CASSPGSGRSAGEQFF. CDR3 in DNA: TGTGCCAGCAGCCCCGGCAGCGGGAGGTCTGCCGGTGAGCAGTTCTTC.